What follows are 30 T cell receptor beta chains derived from one specimen sequenced in a study of Ad26.COV2.S vaccination and SARS-CoV-2 variants. Only in-frame clones appear in the TCRdb table, and some are missing; sequencing was by immunoSEQ multiplex PCR. The sample lists about 390,000 clones; about 92% were seen once. Treatment described: around 19 received Ad26.COV2.S at low or high dose, single or two shots; roughly five received placebo; per-sample allocation not given. The samples were gathered on day 63 after the first injection of vaccine or placebo. The material sequenced was peripheral blood, taken in a trial of Ad26.COV2.S vaccine versus placebo. The source of these receptors is a person aged 18-60 years who received the Ad26.COV2.S COVID-19 vaccine or a placebo.

This clone was seen just once. The chain uses TRBV11-2 and TRBJ1-2; the D is unclear. Germline V gene sequence: CDR1 SGHAT, CDR2 FQNNGV. V lost 1 base, J lost 0 bases, and 9 bases lay in between. The CDR3 loop spans 15 amino acids. The CDR3: CASSLVGIANYGYTF. Written as DNA, the CDR3 is TGTGCCAGCAGCTTAGTGGGCATAGCTAACTATGGCTACACCTTC.

This sequence joins TRBV7-2 and TRBJ1-1; maybe TRBD1 (5 bases). Per germline, CDR1 SGHTA and CDR2 FQGNSA. The V and J ends lost 1 base and 1 base respectively, with 10 bases between them. The CDR3 loop spans 15 amino acids. The CDR3 here is CASSLGGSRNTEAFF. DNA for the CDR3: TGTGCCAGCAGCTTAGGGGGGAGCAGGAACACTGAAGCTTTCTTT.

The V call is TRBV5-1, the J call TRBJ1-1, with 7 bases fitting TRBD1. The CDR3 spans 14 residues. V lost 4 bases and J lost 4; bases outside the gene matches: 7. Germline V gene data show CDR1 as SGHRS and CDR2 as YFSETQ. The CDR3 spells CASSVTTGVTEAFF. CDR3 sequence (DNA): TGCGCCAGCAGCGTAACTACAGGGGTCACTGAAGCTTTCTTT.

The genes are TRBV28 and TRBJ1-5, with D hard to call. V was clipped by 3 bases and J by 2 bases, with 11 bases between them. The CDR3 covers 15 residues. CDR1 and CDR2 from the germline V gene are MDHEN and SYDVKM. DNA of the CDR3: TGTGCCAGCAGTTTGGAGGGAGGTGGCAATCAGCCCCAGCATTTT. Its translation is CASSLEGGGNQPQHF.

This sequence joins TRBV7-9 and TRBJ2-3; 10 nucleotides agree with TRBD2. Losses at the gene ends were 5 bases for V and 1 base for J; bases not matched to a gene: 3. The CDR3 spans 15 residues. Germline V lookup: CDR1 SEHNR, CDR2 FQNEAQ (reference sequence). The CDR3 region is CASSETSGGTDTQYF. CDR3 DNA sequence: TGTGCCAGCAGCGAAACTAGCGGGGGCACAGATACGCAGTATTTT.

The rearrangement uses TRBV21-1 and TRBJ1-5; TRBD1 was called by the table and not checked on the DNA. TRBV21-1 is noted as a pseudogene. The CDR3 extends over 14 amino acids. The CDR3 DNA reads as TGTGCCAGCAGCAAAAGGGACAGTTTGGGGCCCCAGCATTTT. This gives the protein CASSKRDSLGPQHF.

J is TRBJ2-3 and V is TRBV23-1; D possibly corresponds to TRBD2 (7 bases). TRBV23-1 has ORF status, its function being uncertain. This CDR3 contains 17 residues. Trimming took off 5 bases at V and 0 bases at J, with 18 bases between the two ends. For the CDR3, the DNA is TGCGCCAGCAGTACTCCAGGGGCGGGGGATAGCACAGATACGCAGTATTTT. The encoded protein is CASSTPGAGDSTDTQYF.

The chain uses TRBV7-2 and TRBJ2-3; D not certain. Between the trimmed V and J ends, which lost 3 bases and 6 bases, there was a span of 10 bases. Germline lookup yields CDR1 SGHTA and CDR2 FQGNSA. The CDR3 has 13 amino acids. The CDR3 region is CASSLSRRDTQYF. CDR3 nucleotides: TGTGCCAGCAGCTTGAGCCGACGGGATACGCAGTATTTT.

The gene calls are TRBV7-2 and TRBJ1-1; D is unresolved. CDR1 SGHTA and CDR2 FQGNSA come from the germline V gene. CDR3 length: 13 amino acids. V lost 2 bases to trimming and J lost 3 bases, with 7 bases between them. CDR3 nucleotide sequence: TGTGCCAGCAGCTTATTCTCATACACTGAAGCTTTCTTT. It specifies CASSLFSYTEAFF.

The rearrangement joins TRBV28 to TRBJ2-4, with 15 bases fitting TRBD2. Germline lookup yields CDR1 MDHEN and CDR2 SYDVKM. J lost 0 bases, V lost 4 bases, and 7 bases had no gene match. The CDR3 has 19 residues. CDR3 nucleotides: TGTGCCAGCAGTTCCCATGGACTAGCGGGGGGGATAGCCAAAAACATTCAGTACTTC. The encoded protein is CASSSHGLAGGIAKNIQYF.

The chain couples TRBV6-6 to TRBJ1-2, with 12 bases matching TRBD1. Per the germline V gene, CDR1 is MNHNY and CDR2 is SVGAGI (reference sequence). The V segment lost 2 bases and the J segment 7 bases; nucleotides outside the gene matches: 8. This CDR3 has 16 amino acids. CDR3 DNA: TGTGCCAGCAGTTACCCGGCGGGACAGGGGGCGCGTGGCTACACCTTC. It yields the protein CASSYPAGQGARGYTF.

V is TRBV3-1 (or the pseudogene TRBV3-2) and J is TRBJ2-5; perhaps D is TRBD1 or TRBD2 (6 bases each). Trimming took off 4 bases at V and 5 bases at J, with 20 bases between the two ends. Germline CDR1 and CDR2: LGHDT and YNNKEL (reference sequence). CDR3 length equals 16 residues. As DNA, the CDR3 is TGTGCCAGCAGCCGGGCCCCTCCGGGGGCGGGGGAGACCCAGTACTTC. Translating gives CASSRAPPGAGETQYF.

To note about this clone: Other DNA variants within this sample encode the same CDR3. This chain joins TRBV5-1 and TRBJ2-1; possibly TRBD1 for D (5 bases). Germline V CDR1 and CDR2: SGHRS, YFSETQ. V was shortened by 0 bases and J by 3 bases, with 7 bases between the two germline ends. The CDR3 runs 14 residues. CDR3 protein: CASSLGGHYNEQFF. CDR3 DNA: TGCGCCAGCAGCTTGGGAGGACACTACAATGAGCAGTTCTTC.

The table lists this clone with a count of one. The rearrangement joins TRBV5-1 to TRBJ2-3; D is unclear. The CDR3 is 15 amino acids. CDR1 and CDR2 from the germline V gene are SGHRS and YFSETQ. V lost 0 bases, J lost 0 bases, and 8 bases lay in between. The CDR3, as DNA: TGCGCCAGCAGCTTGGGATTCCGTAGCACAGATACGCAGTATTTT. Translating it yields CASSLGFRSTDTQYF.

The chain combines TRBV7-9 with TRBJ1-2; 7 bases map to TRBD1. The trim removed 5 bases at V and 4 bases at J, leaving 10 bases unmatched. CDR1 is SEHNR and CDR2 is FQNEAQ in the germline V gene (reference sequence). The CDR3 has 15 residues. The CDR3 sequence: CASSAPGQAFYGYTF. CDR3 DNA: TGTGCCAGCAGCGCCCCCGGACAGGCCTTCTATGGCTACACCTTC.

V gene TRBV28 combines with J gene TRBJ1-2, with 7 bases matching TRBD1. CDR3 size: 14 residues. Germline V CDR1 and CDR2: MDHEN, SYDVKM. With 6 bases clipped from V and 5 bases from J, the junction kept 9 bases outside the gene matches. CDR3 in DNA: TGTGCCAGCAGACCGGGACAGCTGATATATGGCTACACCTTC. This codes for CASRPGQLIYGYTF.

The chain combines TRBV7-9 with TRBJ1-2; the D gene is possibly TRBD1 (5 bases). Germline CDR1 is SEHNR and CDR2 is FQNEAQ (reference sequence). The CDR3 length is 15 residues. Trimming left V 1 base short and J 0 bases short, with 9 bases between. The CDR3 coding sequence is TGTGCCAGCAGCTTAGTGCGACAGTCTAACTATGGCTACACCTTC. Translation: CASSLVRQSNYGYTF.

The rearrangement uses TRBV16 and TRBJ1-2; unclear D gene. CDR3 size: 14 residues. CDR1 and CDR2 from the germline V gene are KGHSY and FQNENV. Trimming pared 5 bases from V and 3 bases from J, leaving 13 bases between. CDR3 nucleotide sequence: TGTGCCAGCAGCGGACGTAGCCAGGACTATGGCTACACCTTC. Protein product: CASSGRSQDYGYTF.

V is TRBV5-6 and J is TRBJ2-5; TRBD2 matches at 8 bases. Trimming removed 5 bases from V and 0 bases from J; junction bases left unmatched: 9. The CDR3 has 16 residues. The V gene's germline CDR1 is SGHDT and CDR2 YYEEEE. CDR3 amino acids: CASSTTGGGYQETQYF. The CDR3 region has the DNA TGTGCCAGCAGTACAACAGGCGGGGGGTACCAAGAGACCCAGTACTTC.

The chain is built from TRBV4-1 and TRBJ1-1, with no clear D. Deletions cut 3 bases from V and 7 bases from J, with 12 bases between. The CDR3 consists of 13 residues. CDR1 and CDR2 from the germline V gene are MGHRA and YSYEKL. CDR3 nucleotides: TGCGCCAGCAGCCAGTTGGGTCAGATTGAAGCTTTCTTT. This translates into CASSQLGQIEAFF.

The J gene is TRBJ2-3, the V gene TRBV10-2; D ambiguous. The length of the CDR3 is 13 residues. The V gene lost 7 bases and the J gene lost 5 bases, with 13 bases spanning the gap. The germline V gene encodes CDR1 WSHSY and CDR2 SAAADI. The CDR3 spells CASKNFRVDTQYF. The CDR3 DNA sequence: TGCGCCAGCAAAAATTTCCGTGTAGATACGCAGTATTTT.

The chain is built from TRBV30 and TRBJ2-7; TRBD1 might be the D (5 bases). V was clipped by 4 bases and J by 2 bases, with 9 bases between them. The CDR3 is made up of 12 amino acids. Germline CDR1 and CDR2: GTSNPN and SVGIG (reference sequence). CDR3 protein: CAWTGIPYEQYF. In DNA form, the CDR3 reads TGTGCCTGGACAGGGATCCCCTACGAGCAGTACTTC.

The table lists this clone with a count of one. The chain uses TRBV6-4 and TRBJ1-6, with no clear D. The CDR3 has 13 residues. The germline V gene encodes CDR1 MRHNA and CDR2 SNTAGT. The ends were cut back, 8 bases at V and 9 bases at J, with 14 bases in the middle. The CDR3 protein is CASGPPGSSPLHF. The DNA of the CDR3 is TGTGCCAGCGGACCCCCAGGAAGTTCACCCCTCCACTTT.

CDR3 in DNA: TGCGCCAGCAGCCAGAACGGGGCCCAACTGTGGGGCTACACCTTC. It yields the protein CASSQNGAQLWGYTF. V and J are TRBV4-1 and TRBJ1-2; maybe TRBD1 (5 bases). Trimming took 3 bases from V and 8 from J, leaving 19 bases between them. This CDR3 region has 15 residues. CDR1 and CDR2 from the germline V gene are MGHRA and YSYEKL.

The genes are TRBV3-1 (or the pseudogene TRBV3-2) and TRBJ2-7; TRBD2 matches 10 bases. Germline V gene lookup returns CDR1 LGHDT and CDR2 YNNKEL (reference sequence). Trimming took 4 bases from V and 3 from J; bases not matched to a gene: 9. The CDR3 consists of 16 residues. CDR3 protein: CASSPLLAGAHYEQYF. The CDR3 DNA follows: TGTGCCAGCAGCCCCCTTCTAGCGGGGGCGCACTACGAGCAGTACTTC.

V is TRBV5-1 and J is TRBJ2-3; D uncertain. Germline loops: CDR1 SGHRS, CDR2 YFSETQ. The ends were cut back, 0 bases at V and 2 bases at J, with 10 bases in the middle. CDR3 length: 15 residues. The CDR3 DNA is TGCGCCAGCAGCTTGGCTGTGGGGATCACAGATACGCAGTATTTT. Translated, it gives CASSLAVGITDTQYF.

The chain couples TRBV4-1 to TRBJ1-5; TRBD1 matches 8 bases. Germline V gene data show CDR1 as MGHRA and CDR2 as YSYEKL. The CDR3 has 15 amino acids. V lost 3 bases, J lost 7 bases, and 8 bases stayed unmatched. The CDR3 reads CASSQVGQGRQPQHF. In DNA form, the CDR3 reads TGCGCCAGCAGCCAGGTAGGACAGGGCAGGCAGCCCCAGCATTTT.

The V gene is TRBV30, the J gene TRBJ1-6; TRBD1 aligns across 8 bases. CDR1 GTSNPN and CDR2 SVGIG come from the germline V gene (reference sequence). V dropped 3 bases and J dropped 0; count of bases not matched to a gene: 4. The CDR3 has 16 residues. This CDR3 is CAWRDRASSYNSPLHF. CDR3 sequence (DNA): TGTGCCTGGAGGGACAGGGCTAGCTCCTATAATTCACCCCTCCACTTT.

V gene TRBV9 combines with J gene TRBJ2-4, with 10 bases fitting TRBD1. V lost 4 bases to trimming and J lost 6 bases; unmatched junction nucleotides: 10. This CDR3 comprises 16 residues. The germline V gene encodes CDR1 SGDLS and CDR2 YYNGEE. The CDR3 is CASSPGDRGYGNIQYF. Here the CDR3 DNA reads TGTGCCAGCAGCCCAGGGGACAGGGGATATGGAAACATTCAGTACTTC. Full variable domain (missing parts from reference TRBV9 and TRBJ2-4): DSGVTQTPKHLITATGQRVTLRCSPRSGDLSVYWYQQSLDQGLQFLIQYYNGEERAKGNILERFSAQQFPDLHSELNLSSLELGDSALYFCASSPGDRGYGNIQYFGAGTRLSVL.

This clone was detected only once. This sequence joins TRBV9 and TRBJ1-6; 9 bases match TRBD1. CDR3 length equals 15 residues. The V and J ends lost 5 bases and 8 bases, in that order; junction bases with no gene match: 8. Germline V CDR1 and CDR2: SGDLS, YYNGEE. The CDR3 loop is CASRADRGVYSPLHF. CDR3 nucleotide sequence: TGTGCCAGCAGAGCAGACAGGGGGGTCTATTCACCCCTCCACTTT.